Below, one T cell receptor (beta chain) is given with its context. Its antigen is undetermined. With 10 bases removed from V and 0 bases from J, the gap between germline ends came to 12 bases. Germline V gene lookup returns CDR1 SGHTA and CDR2 FQGNSA. The length of the CDR3 is 13 residues. Staining for CD45RO/CCR7/CD25/CD127/CD95/CD27 allowed sorting of CD4+ naive, central memory, regulatory and stem cell-like memory cells. Over 95% purity was reached by all sorted populations. Every isolated RNA sample was fully reverse transcribed, so sequencing captured expressed TCRB transcripts. The protocol was immunoSEQ multiplex PCR, while the TCRdb copy is restricted to in-frame clones and leaves out a portion. Found here are 60,000 to 75,000 clones, approximately 59% of them singletons; the top ten hold 2.2%. These data originate in a study of beta chain features in type 1 diabetes. Overall study: Summed over all samples, the examined sorted cells came to 90 million to 120 million.

Notes on the study in general: Any HLA-type effect on TCRB rearrangement remained unresolved here.

The sequence came from a young woman in good health. The sample comprised Tregs from blood. V usage is TRBV7-2 and J usage is TRBJ1-1; D is possibly TRBD1 (6 bases). The DNA of the CDR3 is TGTGCCACAGCACAGGGAATGAACACTGAAGCTTTCTTT. This encodes CATAQGMNTEAFF.